The rows below give T cell receptor beta chains drawn from one sample of a study of beta chain features in type 1 diabetes. Using immunoSEQ multiplex PCR, the repertoire was profiled, and TCRdb retains in-frame clones only, with some absent. The data show about 44,000 clones, with roughly 56% seen just once and 2.1% held by the top ten. The sample was Tregs from blood. The receptors derive from a young woman in good health. CDR3s include the opening cysteine and the closing phenylalanine or tryptophan. Each record gives: J gene, V gene, CDR3 length, CDR3 protein.

TRBJ1-4 TRBV25-1 16 CASSDSTRTGGEKLFF
TRBJ2-1 TRBV25-1 15 CASSEVGLAYNEQFF
TRBJ2-7 TRBV27 13 CASSLRVPGEQYF
TRBJ2-1 TRBV15 16 CATSRRGTGSYNEQFF
TRBJ2-5 TRBV6-6 15 CASSPILAGGGTQYF
TRBJ2-5 TRBV7-9 14 CASSATGQQETQYF
TRBJ2-2 TRBV27 16 CASSPRGTGRPGELFF
TRBJ2-3 TRBV11-2 16 CASSPKQAPRDSGQYF
TRBJ1-5 TRBV28 13 CASSLTGNQPQHF
TRBJ1-2 TRBV5-8 16 CASSLLDRRSNYGYTF
TRBJ2-5 TRBV28 15 CASSLRGQGGETQYF
TRBJ2-7 TRBV14 16 CASSRGGGGIPYEQYF
TRBJ2-7 TRBV28 15 CASSLGGQGSYEQYF
TRBJ1-6 TRBV15 16 CATSRDKGARNSPLHF
TRBJ1-3 TRBV30 18 CAWSGYTTGTGSGNTIYF
TRBJ2-3 TRBV19 15 CASSPTSTAKDTQYF
TRBJ1-4 TRBV6-1 11 CASSRGEKLFF
TRBJ1-4 TRBV6-5 16 CASSYNLGGRREKLFF
TRBJ2-1 TRBV6-5 13 CASRLQLYNEQFF